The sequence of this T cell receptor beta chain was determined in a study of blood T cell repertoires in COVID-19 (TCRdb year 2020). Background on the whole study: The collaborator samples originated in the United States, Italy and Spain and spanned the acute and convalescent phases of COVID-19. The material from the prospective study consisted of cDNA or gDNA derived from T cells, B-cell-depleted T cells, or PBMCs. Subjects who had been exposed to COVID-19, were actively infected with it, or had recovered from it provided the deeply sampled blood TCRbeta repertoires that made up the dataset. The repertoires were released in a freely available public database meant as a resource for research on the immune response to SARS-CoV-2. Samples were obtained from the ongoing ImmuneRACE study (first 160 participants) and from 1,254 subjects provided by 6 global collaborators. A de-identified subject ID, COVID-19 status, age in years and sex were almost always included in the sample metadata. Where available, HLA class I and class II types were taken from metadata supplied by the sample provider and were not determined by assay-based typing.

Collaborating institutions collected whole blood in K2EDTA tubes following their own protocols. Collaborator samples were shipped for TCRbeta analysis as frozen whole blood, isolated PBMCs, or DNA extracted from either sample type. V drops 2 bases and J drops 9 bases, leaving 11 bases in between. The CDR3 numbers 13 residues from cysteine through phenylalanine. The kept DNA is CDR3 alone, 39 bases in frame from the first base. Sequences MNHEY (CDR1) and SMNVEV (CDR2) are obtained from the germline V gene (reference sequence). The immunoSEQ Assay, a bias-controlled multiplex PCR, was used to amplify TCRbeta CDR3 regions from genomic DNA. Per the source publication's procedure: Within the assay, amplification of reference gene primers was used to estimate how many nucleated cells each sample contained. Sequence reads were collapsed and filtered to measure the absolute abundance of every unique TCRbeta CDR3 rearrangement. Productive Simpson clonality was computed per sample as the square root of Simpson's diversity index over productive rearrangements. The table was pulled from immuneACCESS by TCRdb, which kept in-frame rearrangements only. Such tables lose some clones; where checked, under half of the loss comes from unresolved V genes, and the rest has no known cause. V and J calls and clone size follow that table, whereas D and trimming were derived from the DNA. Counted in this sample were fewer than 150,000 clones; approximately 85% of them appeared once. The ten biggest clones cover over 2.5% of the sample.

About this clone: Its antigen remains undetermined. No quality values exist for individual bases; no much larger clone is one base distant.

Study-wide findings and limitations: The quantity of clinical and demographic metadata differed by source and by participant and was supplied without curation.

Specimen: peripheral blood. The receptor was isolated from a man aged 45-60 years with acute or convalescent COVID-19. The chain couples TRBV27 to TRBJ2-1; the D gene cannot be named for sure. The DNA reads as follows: TGTGCCAGCAGTTTAGCGGCAGCTGGTGAGCAGTTCTTC. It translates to CASSLAAAGEQFF.